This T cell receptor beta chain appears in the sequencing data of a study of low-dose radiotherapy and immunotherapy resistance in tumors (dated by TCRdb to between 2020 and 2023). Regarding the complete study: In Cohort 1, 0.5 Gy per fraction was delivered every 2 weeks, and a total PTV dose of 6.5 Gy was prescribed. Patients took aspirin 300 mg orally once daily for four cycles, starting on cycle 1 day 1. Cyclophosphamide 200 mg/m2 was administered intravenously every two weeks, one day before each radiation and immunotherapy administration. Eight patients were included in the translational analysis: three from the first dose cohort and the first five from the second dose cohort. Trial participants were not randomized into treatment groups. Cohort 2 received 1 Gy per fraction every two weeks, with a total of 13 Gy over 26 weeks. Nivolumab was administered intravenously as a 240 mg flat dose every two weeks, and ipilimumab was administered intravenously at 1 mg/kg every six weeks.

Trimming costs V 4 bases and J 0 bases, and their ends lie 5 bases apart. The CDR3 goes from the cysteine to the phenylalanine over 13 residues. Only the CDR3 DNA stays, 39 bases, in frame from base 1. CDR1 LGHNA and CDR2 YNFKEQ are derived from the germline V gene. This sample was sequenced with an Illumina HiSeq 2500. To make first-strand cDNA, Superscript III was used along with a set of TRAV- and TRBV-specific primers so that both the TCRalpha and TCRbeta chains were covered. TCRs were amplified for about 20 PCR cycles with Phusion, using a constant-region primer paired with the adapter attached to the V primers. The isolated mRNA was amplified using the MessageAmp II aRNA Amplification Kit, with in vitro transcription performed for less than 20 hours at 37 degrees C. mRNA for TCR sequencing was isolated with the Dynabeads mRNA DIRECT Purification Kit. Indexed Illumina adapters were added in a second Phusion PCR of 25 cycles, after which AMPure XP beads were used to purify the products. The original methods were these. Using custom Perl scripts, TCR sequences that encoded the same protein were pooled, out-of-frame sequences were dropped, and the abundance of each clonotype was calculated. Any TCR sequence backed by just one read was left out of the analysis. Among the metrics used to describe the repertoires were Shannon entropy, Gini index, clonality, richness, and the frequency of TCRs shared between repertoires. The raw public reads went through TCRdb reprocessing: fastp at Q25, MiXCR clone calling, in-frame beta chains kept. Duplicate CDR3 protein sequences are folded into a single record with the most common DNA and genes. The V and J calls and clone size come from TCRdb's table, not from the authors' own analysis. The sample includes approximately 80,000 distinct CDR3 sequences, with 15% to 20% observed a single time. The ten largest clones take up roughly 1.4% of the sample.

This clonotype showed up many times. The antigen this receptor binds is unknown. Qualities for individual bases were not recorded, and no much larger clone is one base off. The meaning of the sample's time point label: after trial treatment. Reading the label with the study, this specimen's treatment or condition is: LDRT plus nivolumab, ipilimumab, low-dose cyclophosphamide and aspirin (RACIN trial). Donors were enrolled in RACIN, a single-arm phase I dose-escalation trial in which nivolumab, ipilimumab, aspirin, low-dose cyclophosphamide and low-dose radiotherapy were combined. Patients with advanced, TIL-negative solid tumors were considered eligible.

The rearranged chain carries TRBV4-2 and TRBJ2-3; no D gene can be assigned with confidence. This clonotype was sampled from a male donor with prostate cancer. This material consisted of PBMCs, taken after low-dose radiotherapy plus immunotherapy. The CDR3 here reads CASSPLSTDTQYF. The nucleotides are TGTGCCAGCAGCCCGCTCAGCACAGATACGCAGTATTTT.